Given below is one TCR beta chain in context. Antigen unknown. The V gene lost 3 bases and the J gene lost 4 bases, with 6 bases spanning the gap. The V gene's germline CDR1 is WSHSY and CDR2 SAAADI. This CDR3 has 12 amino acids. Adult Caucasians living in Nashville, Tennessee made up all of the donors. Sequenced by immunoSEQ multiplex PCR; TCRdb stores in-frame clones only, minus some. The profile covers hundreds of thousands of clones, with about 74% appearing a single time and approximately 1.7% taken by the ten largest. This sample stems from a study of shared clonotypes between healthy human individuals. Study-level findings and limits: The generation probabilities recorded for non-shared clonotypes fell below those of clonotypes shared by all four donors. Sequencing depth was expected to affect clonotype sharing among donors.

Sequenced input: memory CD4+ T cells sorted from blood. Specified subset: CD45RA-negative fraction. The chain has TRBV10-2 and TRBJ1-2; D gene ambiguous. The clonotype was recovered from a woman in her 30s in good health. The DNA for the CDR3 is TGCGCCAGCAGTGAACAATCCTATGGCTACACCTTC. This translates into CASSEQSYGYTF.